A single sample is the source of the 26 T cell receptor beta chains below, sequenced in a study of blood T cell repertoires in COVID-19. Libraries were prepared by immunoSEQ multiplex PCR; TCRdb keeps only in-frame clonotypes and omits some of them. The repertoire holds hundreds of thousands of clones, 70% to 90% seen once, with roughly 5% in the top ten. The sequenced sample was peripheral blood. The receptors shown here come from a man aged 45-60 years with active or convalescent COVID-19.

The chain recombines TRBV7-9 with TRBJ2-3, with D hard to call. Looked up from germline, CDR1 is SEHNR and CDR2 is FQNEAQ (reference sequence). The CDR3 runs to 12 residues. V was trimmed by 4 bases and J by 5 bases, leaving 7 bases between them. CDR3 protein: CASSSPGDTQYF. The CDR3 bases are TGTGCCAGCAGCTCCCCCGGAGATACGCAGTATTTT.

The rearrangement uses TRBV19 and TRBJ2-7, with 8 bases fitting TRBD1. J was trimmed by 5 bases and V by 4 bases; bases with no gene match: 10. CDR3 size: 15 residues. The germline gives CDR1 LNHDA, CDR2 SQIVND (reference sequence). This CDR3 is CASSTTGGHLNEQYF. CDR3 bases: TGTGCCAGTAGTACTACAGGGGGGCATCTTAACGAGCAGTACTTC.

J is TRBJ1-2 and V is TRBV5-5, with 7 bases matching TRBD1. Unmatched junction bases numbered 9, after V lost 0 bases and J lost 7 bases. The germline V gene has CDR1 SGHKS and CDR2 YYEKEE (reference sequence). This CDR3 contains 15 residues. CDR3 protein: CASSLGGRGSFGYTF. In DNA form, the CDR3 reads TGTGCCAGCAGCTTGGGAGGCAGGGGGTCTTTTGGCTACACCTTC.

The chain couples TRBV3-1 (or the pseudogene TRBV3-2) to TRBJ2-7; a weak D match, TRBD1 (5 bases). Germline CDR1 reads LGHDT; CDR2 reads YNNKEL (reference sequence). The V end was cut by 0 bases, the J end by 6 bases, with 6 bases between. This CDR3 has 12 amino acids. CDR3 in amino acids: CASSQEGREQYF. As DNA, the CDR3 is TGTGCCAGCAGCCAAGAGGGGCGCGAGCAGTACTTC.

The genes are TRBV5-5 and TRBJ1-5, with TRBD1 as a possible D gene (5 bases). Germline V gene data show CDR1 as SGHKS and CDR2 as YYEKEE (reference sequence). There are 17 residues in the CDR3. The V end was cut by 0 bases, the J end by 4 bases, with 17 bases between. CDR3 protein: CASSLAEIREGNQPQHF. Written as DNA, the CDR3 is TGTGCCAGCAGCTTGGCCGAGATCAGGGAAGGGAATCAGCCCCAGCATTTT. Full variable domain (rest looked up from reference TRBV5-5 and TRBJ1-5): DAGVTQSPTHLIKTRGQQVTLRCSPISGHKSVSWYQQVLGQGPQFIFQYYEKEERGRGNFPDRFSARQFPNYSSELNVNALLLGDSALYLCASSLAEIREGNQPQHFGDGTRLSIL.

The table lists this clone with a count of one. This rearrangement joins TRBV4-1 to TRBJ2-7; TRBD2 matches at 7 bases. V lost 5 bases to trimming and J lost 2 bases; unmatched junction nucleotides: 9. CDR1 is MGHRA and CDR2 is YSYEKL in the germline V gene. This CDR3 contains 15 residues. The DNA of the CDR3 is TGCGCCAGCAGCTCCCCTGCTAGCGGAGCCTACGAGCAGTACTTC. It yields the protein CASSSPASGAYEQYF.

The chain couples TRBV6-5 to TRBJ1-6; D is ambiguous. The length of the CDR3 is 13 residues. The ends were cut back, 0 bases at V and 8 bases at J, with 5 bases in the middle. Germline CDR1 is MNHEY and CDR2 is SVGAGI. The CDR3 spells CASSYSLDSPLHF. CDR3 nucleotide sequence: TGTGCCAGCAGTTACTCCCTAGATTCACCCCTCCACTTT.

J is TRBJ2-3 and V is TRBV15, with 8 positions matching TRBD2. This CDR3 region has 18 residues. CDR1 and CDR2 (germline): LNHNV, YYDKDF (reference sequence). The ends lost 3 bases at V and 0 bases at J; junction bases unmatched: 11. CDR3 nucleotide sequence: TGTGCCACCAGCAGGGAACGAAGACTAGCGATCAGCACAGATACGCAGTATTTT. This sequence encodes CATSRERRLAISTDTQYF.

In this sample, this clone turned up once. V and J are TRBV27 and TRBJ2-1, with 15 bases that match TRBD2. The CDR3 has 17 residues. Trimming took 6 bases from V and 4 from J; bases not matched to a gene: 7. Germline values: CDR1 MNHEY, CDR2 SMNVEV (reference sequence). In DNA form, the CDR3 reads TGTGCCAGCAGCCTAGGGACTAGCGGGGGGCGGTACAATGAGCAGTTCTTC. The encoded protein is CASSLGTSGGRYNEQFF.

V usage is TRBV27 and J usage is TRBJ1-2; TRBD1 matches 8 bases. The V gene end was trimmed by 8 bases and the J gene end by 7 bases; junction bases not matched to a gene: 9. The CDR3 consists of 13 residues. The germline gives CDR1 MNHEY, CDR2 SMNVEV (reference sequence). The CDR3, as DNA: TGTGCCAGCGCCGATCAGGGGGCGGGTGGCTACACCTTC. The encoded protein is CASADQGAGGYTF.

The rearrangement joins TRBV30 to TRBJ2-2; 9 nucleotides line up with TRBD1. Germline V gene sequence: CDR1 GTSNPN, CDR2 SVGIG (reference sequence). The CDR3 sequence is 13 residues long. The DNA of the CDR3 is TGTGCGTTGGGACAGGGCAGAACCGGGGAGCTGTTTTTT. Translation: CALGQGRTGELFF. Together with reference TRBV30 and TRBJ2-2, the CDR3 gives the full variable domain: SQTIHQWPATLVQPVGSPLSLECTVEGTSNPNLYWYRQAAGRGLQLLFYSVGIGQISSEVPQNLSASRPQDRQFILSSKKLLLSDSGFYLCALGQGRTGELFFGEGSRLTVL.

In this sample, this clone turned up a few times. The same CDR3 is also encoded by other DNA sequences in this sample. The rearrangement links TRBV5-4 to TRBJ2-1, with D perhaps TRBD2 (5 bases). V lost 5 bases, J lost 4 bases, and 16 bases lay in between. CDR1 and CDR2 from the germline V gene are SGHNT and YYREEE (reference sequence). The CDR3 totals 15 residues. The CDR3 here is CASSEGVGAYNEQFF. As DNA, the CDR3 is TGTGCCAGCAGTGAGGGAGTGGGCGCGTACAATGAGCAGTTCTTC.

This chain connects TRBV19 to TRBJ2-5, with D perhaps TRBD1 (6 bases). Germline V gives CDR1 LNHDA, CDR2 SQIVND (reference sequence). V lost 3 bases and J lost 5, with 13 bases in between. The CDR3 is made up of 14 amino acids. CDR3 loop: CASSIQGPDETQYF. Here the CDR3 DNA reads TGTGCCAGTAGTATTCAGGGGCCGGATGAGACCCAGTACTTC.

CDR3 protein: CASSLDQGQPQHF. CDR3 nucleotide sequence: TGTGCCAGCAGTTTGGACCAGGGTCAGCCCCAGCATTTT. The chain recombines TRBV12-3 or TRBV12-4 with TRBJ1-5; maybe TRBD1 (5 bases). This CDR3 has 13 residues. Trimming left V 3 bases short and J 6 bases short, with 9 bases between.

The chain carries TRBV30 and TRBJ2-5; 7 nucleotides match TRBD1. Germline loops: CDR1 GTSNPN, CDR2 SVGIG (reference sequence). The CDR3 is made up of 13 amino acids. V dropped 5 bases and J dropped 1; count of bases not matched to a gene: 4. CDR3 amino acids: CAWRGQAQETQYF. As DNA, the CDR3 is TGTGCCTGGCGAGGACAGGCCCAAGAGACCCAGTACTTC. The full variable domain, in which reference TRBV30 and TRBJ2-5 provide the parts outside the CDR3, is SQTIHQWPATLVQPVGSPLSLECTVEGTSNPNLYWYRQAAGRGLQLLFYSVGIGQISSEVPQNLSASRPQDRQFILSSKKLLLSDSGFYLCAWRGQAQETQYFGPGTRLLVL.

The V call is TRBV30, the J call TRBJ2-3; 11 bases map to TRBD1. The V gene's germline CDR1 is GTSNPN and CDR2 SVGIG (reference sequence). This CDR3 is built from 14 residues. Trimming removed 6 bases from V and 2 bases from J; junction bases left unmatched: 4. The DNA for the CDR3 is TGTGCCTGCTCGGACAGGGGGCACACAGATACGCAGTATTTT. Protein product: CACSDRGHTDTQYF.

Only a few counts were recorded for this clone. Other DNA sequences within the sample encode an identical CDR3. This rearrangement joins TRBV5-1 to TRBJ2-2; 7 nucleotides align to TRBD1. CDR1 SGHRS and CDR2 YFSETQ come from the germline V gene. The CDR3 is 15 amino acids. Trimming cost V 4 bases and J 2 bases; bases outside gene matches: 5. The CDR3 DNA reads as TGCGCCAGCAGCCCCGGACAGGTTAACACCGGGGAGCTGTTTTTT. As protein: CASSPGQVNTGELFF.

The chain joins TRBV10-3 to TRBJ2-5; TRBD1 is a possible D gene (6 bases). Germline V gives CDR1 ENHRY, CDR2 SYGVKD. V was shortened by 8 bases and J by 4 bases, with 17 bases between the two germline ends. The CDR3 extends over 14 amino acids. The CDR3 bases are TGTGCCATCGCCCACCCAGGGGTTGGAGAGACCCAGTACTTC. It specifies CAIAHPGVGETQYF.

The table lists this clone with a few counts. The chain couples TRBV28 to TRBJ1-2, with 9 bases that match TRBD1. Germline V gives CDR1 MDHEN, CDR2 SYDVKM. CDR3 size: 16 residues. The V gene end was trimmed by 4 bases and the J gene end by 4 bases; junction bases not matched to a gene: 10. CDR3: CASSSTGTGLAYGYTF. The CDR3 coding sequence is TGTGCCAGCAGTTCCACCGGGACAGGGTTAGCCTATGGCTACACCTTC.

The V call is TRBV4-3, the J call TRBJ2-7; 10 bases are a match to TRBD2. This CDR3 has 19 amino acids. V shed 0 bases, J shed 1 base, and the junction held 12 bases outside the gene matches. CDR1 and CDR2 (germline): LGHNA, YSLEER. CDR3 residues: CASSQEGVLAGSRSYEQYF. The CDR3 bases are TGCGCCAGCAGCCAAGAGGGGGTACTAGCGGGAAGCCGGTCCTACGAGCAGTACTTC.

The rearrangement links TRBV13 to TRBJ2-1; D gene ambiguous. The germline V gene has CDR1 PRHDT and CDR2 FYEKMQ (reference sequence). This CDR3 comprises 12 residues. The V gene lost 1 base and the J gene lost 7 bases, with 5 bases spanning the gap. In DNA form, the CDR3 reads TGTGCCAGCAGCTTAGTCGCGAATGAGCAGTTCTTC. It codes for CASSLVANEQFF. Together with reference TRBV13 and TRBJ2-1, the CDR3 gives the full variable domain: AAGVIQSPRHLIKEKRETATLKCYPIPRHDTVYWYQQGPGQDPQFLISFYEKMQSDKGSIPDRFSAQQFSDYHSELNMSSLELGDSALYFCASSLVANEQFFGPGTRLTVL.

In this sample, this clone turned up once. The chain is built from TRBV24-1 and TRBJ2-2, with D tentatively TRBD1 (5 bases). CDR1 KGHDR and CDR2 SFDVKD come from the germline V gene. This CDR3 region has 14 residues. Trimming cost V 4 bases and J 7 bases, with 12 bases left between them. In nucleotides, the CDR3 is TGTGCCACCAGTGACTCTAAGGGGTACGGGGAGCTGTTTTTT. Its protein is CATSDSKGYGELFF.

V and J are TRBV5-1 and TRBJ2-1; 7 bases line up with TRBD2. The CDR3 extends over 15 amino acids. The germline V gene encodes CDR1 SGHRS and CDR2 YFSETQ. With 2 bases clipped from V and 10 bases from J, the junction kept 12 bases outside the gene matches. CDR3 DNA sequence: TGCGCCAGCAGCTTCCGGCTAGCGGTAGGGGTAGAGCAGTTCTTC. Its translation is CASSFRLAVGVEQFF. The full variable domain, its missing parts supplied by reference TRBV5-1 and TRBJ2-1, is KAGVTQTPRYLIKTRGQQVTLSCSPISGHRSVSWYQQTPGQGLQFLFEYFSETQRNKGNFPGRFSGRQFSNSRSEMNVSTLELGDSALYLCASSFRLAVGVEQFFGPGTRLTVL.

As regards this clone: Other nucleotide sequences from this sample produce the same CDR3. This chain uses TRBV6-5 with TRBJ1-2; a possible D gene is TRBD1 (6 bases). The CDR3 spans 14 residues. Germline V lookup: CDR1 MNHEY, CDR2 SVGAGI. The V end lost 6 bases, the J end lost 5 bases, and 16 bases lay between the germline ends. This chain's CDR3 is CASRQDGTPYGYTF. The CDR3 nucleotides read TGTGCCAGCAGACAGGATGGGACACCGTATGGCTACACCTTC.

V gene TRBV12-3 or TRBV12-4 combines with J gene TRBJ2-7, with TRBD2 identical over 7 bases. This CDR3 region has 12 residues. J gave up 2 bases and V 7 bases, and 2 bases lay outside the gene matches. CDR3 sequence (DNA): TGTGCCAGCACCGGGACTACCTACGAGCAGTACTTC. Encoded protein: CASTGTTYEQYF.

The CDR3 DNA reads TGTGCCAGCTGCTGGGGGACAGTAGCCTACGAGCAGTACTTC. This codes for CASCWGTVAYEQYF. This rearrangement joins TRBV2 to TRBJ2-7, with 7 bases fitting TRBD1. Per germline, CDR1 SNHLY and CDR2 FYNNEI. The CDR3 has 14 amino acids. J was trimmed by 2 bases and V by 8 bases; bases with no gene match: 9. The whole variable domain, filled in from reference TRBV2 and TRBJ2-7, reads EPEVTQTPSHQVTQMGQEVILRCVPISNHLYFYWYRQILGQKVEFLVSFYNNEISEKSEIFDDQFSVERPDGSNFTLKIRSTKLEDSAMYFCASCWGTVAYEQYFGPGTRLTVT.